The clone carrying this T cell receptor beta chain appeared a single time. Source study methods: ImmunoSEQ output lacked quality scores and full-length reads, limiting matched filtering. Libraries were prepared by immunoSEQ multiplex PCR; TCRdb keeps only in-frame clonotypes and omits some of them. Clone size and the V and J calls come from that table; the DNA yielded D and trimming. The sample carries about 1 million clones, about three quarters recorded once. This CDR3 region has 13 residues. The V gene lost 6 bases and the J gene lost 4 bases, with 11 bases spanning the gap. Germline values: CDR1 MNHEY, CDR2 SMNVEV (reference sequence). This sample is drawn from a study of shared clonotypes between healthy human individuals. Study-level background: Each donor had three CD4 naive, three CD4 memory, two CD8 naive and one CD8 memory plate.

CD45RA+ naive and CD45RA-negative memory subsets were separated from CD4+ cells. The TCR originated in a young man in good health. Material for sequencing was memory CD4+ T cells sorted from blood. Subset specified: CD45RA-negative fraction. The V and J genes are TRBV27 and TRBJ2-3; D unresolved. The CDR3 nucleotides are TGTGCCAGCAGCTTAAATCGGGCAGATACGCAGTATTTT. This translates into CASSLNRADTQYF.